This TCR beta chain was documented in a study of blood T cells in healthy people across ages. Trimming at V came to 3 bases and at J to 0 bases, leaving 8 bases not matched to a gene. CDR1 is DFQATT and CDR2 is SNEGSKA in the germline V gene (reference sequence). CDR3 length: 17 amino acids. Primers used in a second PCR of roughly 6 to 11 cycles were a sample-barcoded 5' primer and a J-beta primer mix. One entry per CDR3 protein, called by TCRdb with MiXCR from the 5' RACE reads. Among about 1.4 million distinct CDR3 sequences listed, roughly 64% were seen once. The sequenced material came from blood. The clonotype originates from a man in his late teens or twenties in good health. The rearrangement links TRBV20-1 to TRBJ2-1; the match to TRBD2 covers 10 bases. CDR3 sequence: CSARPAGGISSYNEQFF. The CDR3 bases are TGCAGTGCTAGGCCAGCGGGAGGGATAAGCTCCTACAATGAGCAGTTCTTC.